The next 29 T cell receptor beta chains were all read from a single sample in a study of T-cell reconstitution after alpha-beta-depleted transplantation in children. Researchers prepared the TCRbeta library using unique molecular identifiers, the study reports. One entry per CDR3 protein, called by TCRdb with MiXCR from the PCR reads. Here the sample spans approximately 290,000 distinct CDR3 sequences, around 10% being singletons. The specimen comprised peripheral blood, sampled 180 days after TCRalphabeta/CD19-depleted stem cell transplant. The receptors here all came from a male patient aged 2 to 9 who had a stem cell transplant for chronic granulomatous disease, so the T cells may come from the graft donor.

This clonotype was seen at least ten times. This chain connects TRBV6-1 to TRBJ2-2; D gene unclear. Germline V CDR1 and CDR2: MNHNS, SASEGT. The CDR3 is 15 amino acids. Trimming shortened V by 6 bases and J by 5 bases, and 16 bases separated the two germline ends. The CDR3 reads CASSTSGGNTGELFF. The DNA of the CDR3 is TGTGCCAGCAGCACTTCCGGTGGCAATACCGGGGAGCTGTTTTTT.

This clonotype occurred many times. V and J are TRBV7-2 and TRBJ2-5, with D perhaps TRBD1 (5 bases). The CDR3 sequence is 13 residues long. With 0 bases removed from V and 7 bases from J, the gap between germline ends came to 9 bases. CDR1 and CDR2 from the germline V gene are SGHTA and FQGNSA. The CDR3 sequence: CASSLAARGTQYF. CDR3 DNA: TGTGCCAGCAGCTTAGCGGCAAGGGGGACCCAGTACTTC.

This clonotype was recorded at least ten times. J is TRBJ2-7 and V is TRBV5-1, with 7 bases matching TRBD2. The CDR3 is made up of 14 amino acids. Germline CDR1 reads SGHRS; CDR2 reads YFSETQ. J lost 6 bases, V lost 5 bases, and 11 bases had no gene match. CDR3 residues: CASRSGGSPAEQYF. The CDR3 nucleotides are TGCGCCAGCAGATCCGGCGGGAGTCCAGCCGAGCAGTACTTC.

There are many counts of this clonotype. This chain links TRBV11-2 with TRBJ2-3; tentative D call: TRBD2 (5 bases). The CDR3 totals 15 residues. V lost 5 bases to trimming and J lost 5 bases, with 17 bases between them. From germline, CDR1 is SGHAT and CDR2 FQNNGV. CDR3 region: CASSPRQTEGDTQYF. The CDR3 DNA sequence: TGTGCCAGCAGCCCCCGGCAGACCGAGGGAGATACGCAGTATTTT.

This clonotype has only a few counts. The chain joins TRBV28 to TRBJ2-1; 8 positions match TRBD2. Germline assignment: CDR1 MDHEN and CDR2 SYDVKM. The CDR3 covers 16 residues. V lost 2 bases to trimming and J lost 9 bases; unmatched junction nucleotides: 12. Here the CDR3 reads CASSLHLAGFFREQFF. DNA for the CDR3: TGTGCCAGCAGTTTACACCTAGCGGGTTTCTTTCGTGAGCAGTTCTTC.

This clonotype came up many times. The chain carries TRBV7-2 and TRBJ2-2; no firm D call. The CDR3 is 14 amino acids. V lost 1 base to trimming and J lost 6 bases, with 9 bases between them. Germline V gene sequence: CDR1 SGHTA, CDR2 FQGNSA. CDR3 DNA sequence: TGTGCCAGCAGCTTAGAATGGCTACCCGGGGAGCTGTTTTTT. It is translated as CASSLEWLPGELFF.

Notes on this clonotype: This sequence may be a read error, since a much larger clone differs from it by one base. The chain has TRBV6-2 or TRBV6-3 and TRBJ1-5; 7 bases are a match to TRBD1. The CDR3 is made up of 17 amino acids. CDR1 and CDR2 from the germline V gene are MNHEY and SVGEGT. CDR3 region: CDSVPAPGQRNNQPQHF. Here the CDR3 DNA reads TGTGACAGCGTCCCCGCTCCGGGACAGAGAAACAATCAGCCCCAGCATTTT.

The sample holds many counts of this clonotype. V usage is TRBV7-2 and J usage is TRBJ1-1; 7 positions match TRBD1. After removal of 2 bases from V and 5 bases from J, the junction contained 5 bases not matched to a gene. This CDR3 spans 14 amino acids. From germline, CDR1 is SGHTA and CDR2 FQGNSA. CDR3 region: CASSLQGGATEAFF. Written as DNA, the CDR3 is TGTGCCAGCAGCTTACAGGGGGGGGCTACTGAAGCTTTCTTT.

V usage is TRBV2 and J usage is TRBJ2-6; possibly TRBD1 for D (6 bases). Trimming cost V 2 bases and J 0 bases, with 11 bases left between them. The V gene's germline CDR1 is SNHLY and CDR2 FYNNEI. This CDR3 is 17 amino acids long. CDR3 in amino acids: CASSEWDTSSGANVLTF. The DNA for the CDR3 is TGTGCCAGCAGTGAATGGGACACCTCCTCTGGGGCCAACGTCCTGACTTTC.

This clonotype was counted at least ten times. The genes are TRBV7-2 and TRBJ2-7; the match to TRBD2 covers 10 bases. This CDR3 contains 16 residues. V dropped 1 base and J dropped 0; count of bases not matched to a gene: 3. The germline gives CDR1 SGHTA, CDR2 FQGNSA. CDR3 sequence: CASSLVLAGASYEQYF. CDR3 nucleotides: TGTGCCAGCAGCTTAGTCCTAGCGGGGGCCTCCTACGAGCAGTACTTC.

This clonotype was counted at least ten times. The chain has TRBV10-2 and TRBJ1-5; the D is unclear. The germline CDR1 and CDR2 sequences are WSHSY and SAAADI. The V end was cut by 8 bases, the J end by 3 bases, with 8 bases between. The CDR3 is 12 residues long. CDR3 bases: TGCGCCAGCGGACCGATCAATCAGCCCCAGCATTTT. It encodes CASGPINQPQHF.

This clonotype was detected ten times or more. The CDR3 DNA reads as TGTGCCTTAACCCAAGCGGGAGCTCACTGGAAGTACAATGAGCAGTTCTTC. This codes for CALTQAGAHWKYNEQFF. The chain links TRBV10-3 to TRBJ2-1; TRBD2 matches 8 bases. Trimming removed 11 bases from V and 4 bases from J; junction bases left unmatched: 19. The CDR3 sequence is 17 residues long. The germline V gene encodes CDR1 ENHRY and CDR2 SYGVKD.

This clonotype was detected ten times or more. The CDR3 DNA sequence: TGTGCCAGCAAGTCGCGGGAGGGTACCATCACAGATACGCAGTATTTT. This gives the protein CASKSREGTITDTQYF. The chain has TRBV27 and TRBJ2-3; TRBD2 matches 9 bases. Germline V lookup: CDR1 MNHEY, CDR2 SMNVEV (reference sequence). This CDR3 comprises 16 residues. With 7 bases clipped from V and 2 bases from J, the junction kept 10 bases outside the gene matches.

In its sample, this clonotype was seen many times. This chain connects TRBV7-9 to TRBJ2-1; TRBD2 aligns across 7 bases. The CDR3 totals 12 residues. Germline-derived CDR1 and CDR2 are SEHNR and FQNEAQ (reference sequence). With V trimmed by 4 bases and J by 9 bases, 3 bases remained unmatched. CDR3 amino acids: CASSSGLVEQFF. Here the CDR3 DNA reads TGTGCCAGCAGCTCCGGACTAGTTGAGCAGTTCTTC.

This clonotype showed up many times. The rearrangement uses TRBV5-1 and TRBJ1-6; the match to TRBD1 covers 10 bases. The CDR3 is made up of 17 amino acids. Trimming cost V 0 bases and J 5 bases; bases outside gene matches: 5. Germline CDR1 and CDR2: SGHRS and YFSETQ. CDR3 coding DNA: TGCGCCAGCAGCTTGGAAGACAGGGGGCTTGATAATTCACCCCTCCACTTT. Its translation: CASSLEDRGLDNSPLHF.

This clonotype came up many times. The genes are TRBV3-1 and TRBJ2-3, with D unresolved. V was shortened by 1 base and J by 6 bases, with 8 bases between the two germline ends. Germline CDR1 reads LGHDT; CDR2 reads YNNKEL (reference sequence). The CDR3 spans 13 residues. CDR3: CASSQGVRDTQYF. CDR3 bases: TGTGCCAGCAGCCAAGGAGTCCGGGATACGCAGTATTTT.

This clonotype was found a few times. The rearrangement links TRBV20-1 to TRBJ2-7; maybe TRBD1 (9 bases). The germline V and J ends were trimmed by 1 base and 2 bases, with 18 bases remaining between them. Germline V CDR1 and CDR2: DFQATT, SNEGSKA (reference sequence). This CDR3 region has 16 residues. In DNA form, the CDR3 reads TGCAGTGCTAGAGTTCCGGGGGGGGACAGGGCCTACGAGCAGTACTTC. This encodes CSARVPGGDRAYEQYF.

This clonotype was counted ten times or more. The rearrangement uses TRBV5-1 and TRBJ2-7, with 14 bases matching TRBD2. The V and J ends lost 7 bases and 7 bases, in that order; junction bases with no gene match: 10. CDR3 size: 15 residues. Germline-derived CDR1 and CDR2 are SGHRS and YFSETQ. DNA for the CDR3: TGCGCCAGCGTGCTCGGGACTAGCGGGAGTCAGGAGCAGTACTTC. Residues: CASVLGTSGSQEQYF.

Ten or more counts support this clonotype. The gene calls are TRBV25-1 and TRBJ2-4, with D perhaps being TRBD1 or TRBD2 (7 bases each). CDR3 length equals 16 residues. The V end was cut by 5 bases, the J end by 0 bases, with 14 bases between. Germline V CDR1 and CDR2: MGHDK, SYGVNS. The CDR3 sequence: CASSQGGMLAKNIQYF. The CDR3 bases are TGTGCCAGCAGTCAGGGGGGGATGCTAGCCAAAAACATTCAGTACTTC.

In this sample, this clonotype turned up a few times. CDR3 protein: CASSILTGGMSGELFF. CDR3 bases: TGTGCCAGTAGTATATTAACAGGGGGAATGTCCGGGGAGCTGTTTTTT. The rearrangement joins TRBV19 to TRBJ2-2; 8 bases are shared with TRBD1. Trimming took 2 bases from V and 6 from J; bases not matched to a gene: 8. The CDR3 length is 16 residues. Germline CDR1 and CDR2: LNHDA and SQIVND (reference sequence).

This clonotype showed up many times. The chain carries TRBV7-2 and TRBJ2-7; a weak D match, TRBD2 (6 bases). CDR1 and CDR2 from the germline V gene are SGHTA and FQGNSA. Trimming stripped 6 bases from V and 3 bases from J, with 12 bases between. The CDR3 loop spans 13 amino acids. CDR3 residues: CASREGGVYEQYF. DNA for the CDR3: TGTGCCAGCAGGGAGGGTGGCGTCTACGAGCAGTACTTC.

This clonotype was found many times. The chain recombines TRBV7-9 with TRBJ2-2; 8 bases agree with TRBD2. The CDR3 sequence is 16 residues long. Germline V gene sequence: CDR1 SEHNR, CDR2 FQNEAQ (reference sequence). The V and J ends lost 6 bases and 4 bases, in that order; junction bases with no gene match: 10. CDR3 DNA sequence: TGTGCCAGCAGTCCGAGGGGACTAGATGTCACCGGGGAGCTGTTTTTT. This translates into CASSPRGLDVTGELFF.

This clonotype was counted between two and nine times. CDR3 nucleotide sequence: TGTGCCACCAGCAGATTAACCGGGCGGGGCCGGGGCAATGAGCAGTTCTTC. Its protein is CATSRLTGRGRGNEQFF. This rearrangement joins TRBV15 to TRBJ2-1, with a weak D call TRBD2 (6 bases). The CDR3 has 17 residues. The germline CDR1 and CDR2 sequences are LNHNV and YYDKDF (reference sequence). V lost 2 bases and J 6 bases, leaving 20 bases between the germline ends.

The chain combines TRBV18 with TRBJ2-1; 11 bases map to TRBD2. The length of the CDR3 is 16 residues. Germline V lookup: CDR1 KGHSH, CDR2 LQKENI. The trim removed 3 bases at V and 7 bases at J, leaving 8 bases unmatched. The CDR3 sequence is CASSPLTSGSRNEQFF. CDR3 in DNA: TGTGCCAGCTCACCGCTTACTAGCGGGAGTAGGAATGAGCAGTTCTTC. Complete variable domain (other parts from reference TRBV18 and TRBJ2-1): NAGVMQNPRHLVRRRGQEARLRCSPMKGHSHVYWYRQLPEEGLKFMVYLQKENIIDESGMPKERFSAEFPKEGPSILRIQQVVRGDSAAYFCASSPLTSGSRNEQFFGPGTRLTVL.

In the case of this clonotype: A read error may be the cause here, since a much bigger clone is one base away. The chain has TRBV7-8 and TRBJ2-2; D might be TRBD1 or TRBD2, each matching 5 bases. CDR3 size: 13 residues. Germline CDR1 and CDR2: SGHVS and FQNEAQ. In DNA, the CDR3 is TGTGCCAGCAGCCAACTCGATTCCGGGGCGCTGTTTTTT. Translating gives CASSQLDSGALFF.

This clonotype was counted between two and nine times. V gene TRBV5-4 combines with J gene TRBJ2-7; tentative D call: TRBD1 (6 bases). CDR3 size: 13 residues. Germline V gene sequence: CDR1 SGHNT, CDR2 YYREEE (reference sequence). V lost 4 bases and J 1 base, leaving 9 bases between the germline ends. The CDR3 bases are TGTGCCAGCAGCCCGGACAGTTCCTACGAGCAGTACTTC. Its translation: CASSPDSSYEQYF.

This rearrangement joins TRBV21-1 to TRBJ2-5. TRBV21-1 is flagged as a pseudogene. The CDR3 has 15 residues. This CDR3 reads CASSKGAIYQETQYF. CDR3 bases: TGTGCCAGCAGCAAAGGCGCGATATACCAAGAGACCCAGTACTTC.

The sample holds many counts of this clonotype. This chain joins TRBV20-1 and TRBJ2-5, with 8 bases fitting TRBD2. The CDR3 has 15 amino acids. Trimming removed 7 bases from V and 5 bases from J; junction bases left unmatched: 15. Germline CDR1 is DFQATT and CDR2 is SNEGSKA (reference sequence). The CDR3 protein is CSVLAGTFQLETQYF. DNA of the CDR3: TGCAGTGTTTTAGCGGGGACCTTCCAATTGGAGACCCAGTACTTC.

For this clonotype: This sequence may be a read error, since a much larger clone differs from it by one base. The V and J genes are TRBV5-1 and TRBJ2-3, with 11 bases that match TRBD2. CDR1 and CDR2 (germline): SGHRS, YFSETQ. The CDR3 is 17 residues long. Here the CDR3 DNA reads TGCGTCAGCAGCTTGGAAGTGATAGCGGGAGGGATAGATACGCAGTATTTT. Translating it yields CVSSLEVIAGGIDTQYF.